Within the sample, the clone carrying this T cell receptor beta chain is large. A library prepared for alpha chains yielded this beta chain as an off-target read; its size is of little meaning. The sample comes from a study of spatial heterogeneity in lung cancer. Indicated time point: sample taken at primary tumor resection. MiXCR was run by TCRdb on the 5' RACE reads, yielding one entry per CDR3 protein. The data contain 840 or so distinct CDR3 sequences, about 25% of them seen just once; the ten biggest clones take up approximately 20%. Germline-derived CDR1 and CDR2 are MNHNS and SASEGT. This CDR3 is built from 13 residues. V dropped 4 bases and J dropped 4 bases, with 10 bases sitting between them.

This sequence joins TRBV6-1 and TRBJ1-1, with D unresolved. The sequencing used normal lung tissue next to the tumor, collected at surgery. The receptor was derived from a male donor with early-stage non-small cell lung cancer. CDR3 loop: CASSASGSTEAFF. The CDR3 DNA sequence: TGTGCCAGCAGTGCCAGTGGTTCCACTGAAGCTTTCTTT.